This T cell receptor beta chain stems from a study of cytomegalovirus exposure and HLA in healthy donors. As for the study in general: Earlier, approximately 110 million unique TCR beta sequences were recovered from about 200 million T cells by an analysis. Study results and caveats: Clonal expansion was found to be greater in HLA-associated TCR beta chains than in equally common others in a later analysis. Links to common viral pathogens appeared, in a later analysis, for several of the most significant clusters.

Use of 60 Vbeta and 13 Jbeta primers characterized the PCR. Clones were sequenced by immunoSEQ multiplex PCR, and TCRdb holds only the in-frame ones, with some missing. Of approximately 160,000 clones in the sample, about 65% are singletons; the top ten hold around 4%. The CDR3 spans 16 residues. Germline CDR1 reads SEHNR; CDR2 reads FQNEAQ (reference sequence). V was cut by 4 bases and J by 4 bases, with 16 bases left in between. This clone came up a few times. Its matching antigen is unknown. The donors comprised healthy bone marrow donors. The TCR comes from a woman under 30 in good health and CMV-seropositive. Sequences were obtained from PBMCs. V gene TRBV7-9 combines with J gene TRBJ2-2, with D perhaps matching TRBD2 (5 bases). CDR3 sequence: CASSSPGSVGTGELFF. CDR3 nucleotides: TGTGCCAGCAGCTCGCCGGGGAGCGTGGGCACCGGGGAGCTGTTTTTT.